The 11 T cell receptor beta chains below all came from one sample that was sequenced in a study of T cells in Graves' hyperthyroidism and ophthalmopathy. Researchers took RNA transcripts and amplified the TCR beta CDR3 regions from them. Using the HTBI primer set, a first-round RT-PCR was run on the TCR CDR3. TCRdb redid the calling of the multiplex PCR reads with MiXCR, one entry per CDR3 protein. Among 650,000 to 750,000 distinct CDR3 sequences, approximately 14% were seen once, and the ten largest hold approximately 10%. Material: blood. These receptor sequences come from a woman aged 18 to 35 with Graves' hyperthyroidism.

This clonotype was counted ten times or more. CDR3 amino acids: CASSPPLTGAAIYF. Written as DNA, the CDR3 is TGTGCCAGCAGCCCCCCCCTGACAGGAGCGGCCATATATTTT. V gene TRBV3-1 combines with J gene TRBJ1-3; a weak D match, TRBD1 (6 bases). Trimming left V 4 bases short and J 11 bases short, with 18 bases between. The CDR3 extends over 14 amino acids. Germline CDR1 reads LGHDT; CDR2 reads YNNKEL (reference sequence).

The chain joins TRBV20-1 to TRBJ2-1; D gene uncertain. The CDR3 totals 15 residues. The V gene lost 5 bases and the J gene lost 7 bases, with 21 bases spanning the gap. CDR1 is DFQATT and CDR2 is SNEGSKA in the germline V gene (reference sequence). The CDR3 reads CSAPRLTHLGNEQFF. The DNA of the CDR3 is TGCAGTGCTCCTCGTTTAACCCATCTGGGGAATGAGCAGTTCTTC.

This clonotype was seen just once. The CDR3 region has the DNA TGTGCCAGCAGTTACTCGAGGAGACAGGGGCACCAGCCCCAGCATTTT. Translation: CASSYSRRQGHQPQHF. This rearrangement joins TRBV6-5 to TRBJ1-5; 8 bases match TRBD1. The CDR3 totals 16 residues. Germline assignment: CDR1 MNHEY and CDR2 SVGAGI. With V trimmed by 0 bases and J by 7 bases, 8 bases remained unmatched.

This clonotype was seen repeatedly, ten times or more. This chain uses TRBV27 with TRBJ2-1, with D tentatively TRBD2 (6 bases). From germline, CDR1 is MNHEY and CDR2 SMNVEV (reference sequence). V gave up 5 bases and J gave up 3 bases, with 14 bases separating them. CDR3 size: 15 residues. CDR3 amino acids: CASSGAGWDYNEQFF. CDR3 nucleotide sequence: TGTGCCAGCAGTGGAGCGGGTTGGGACTACAATGAGCAGTTCTTC.

This clonotype appeared many times. This sequence joins TRBV12-3 or TRBV12-4 and TRBJ2-1; the D is unclear. Trimming left V 3 bases short and J 0 bases short, with 6 bases between. This CDR3 has 14 residues. CDR3 coding DNA: TGTGCCAGCAGTTTGGAGAGCTCCTACAATGAGCAGTTCTTC. Protein sequence: CASSLESSYNEQFF.

V gene TRBV20-1 combines with J gene TRBJ1-1; TRBD1 is a possible D gene (6 bases). This CDR3 contains 15 residues. V shed 6 bases and J shed 0 bases, with 17 bases lying between them. Germline CDR1 DFQATT, CDR2 SNEGSKA (reference sequence). The CDR3 spells CSARVGGAMNTEAFF. The CDR3, as DNA: TGCAGTGCCCGGGTTGGGGGGGCAATGAACACTGAAGCTTTCTTT.

This chain links TRBV5-6 with TRBJ1-6, with D perhaps matching TRBD1 (5 bases). This CDR3 is built from 13 residues. The germline V gene encodes CDR1 SGHDT and CDR2 YYEEEE. Trimming removed 0 bases at V and 10 bases at J, with 8 bases between. The CDR3 spells CASSLGGDSPLHF. The CDR3 DNA sequence: TGTGCCAGCAGCTTGGGCGGGGACTCACCCCTCCACTTT.

In this sample, this clonotype turned up many times. In DNA form, the CDR3 reads TGTGCCAGCAGCTTGCGACAGGGAGGTCAGCCCCAGCATTTT. Residues: CASSLRQGGQPQHF. The rearrangement uses TRBV7-2 and TRBJ1-5; 7 bases agree with TRBD1. J lost 6 bases, V lost 3 bases, and 5 bases had no gene match. Germline values: CDR1 SGHTA, CDR2 FQGNSA. CDR3 length equals 14 residues.

This clonotype was counted ten times or more. The V call is TRBV6-2 or TRBV6-3, the J call TRBJ2-1; 8 bases match TRBD1. This CDR3 has 15 amino acids. V dropped 6 bases and J dropped 4; count of bases not matched to a gene: 8. Germline lookup yields CDR1 MNHEY and CDR2 SVGEGT. CDR3 in DNA: TGTGCCAGCAGAACTGACAGGGGTTGGTACAATGAGCAGTTCTTC. Its translation: CASRTDRGWYNEQFF.

The V call is TRBV12-3 or TRBV12-4, the J call TRBJ2-7; 9 bases fit TRBD2. The CDR3 totals 16 residues. V dropped 6 bases and J dropped 0; count of bases not matched to a gene: 9. Here the CDR3 reads CASSTHLAGSSYEQYF. Written as DNA, the CDR3 is TGTGCCAGCAGCACCCACCTAGCGGGGAGCTCCTACGAGCAGTACTTC.

This clonotype was seen many times. The chain is built from TRBV10-1 and TRBJ1-2, with 7 nucleotides matching TRBD1. CDR3 size: 15 residues. J was trimmed by 5 bases and V by 2 bases; bases with no gene match: 8. From germline, CDR1 is WNHNN and CDR2 SYGVQD (reference sequence). The CDR3 DNA sequence: TGCGCCAGCAGTGAGAACAGGGGCCGAGGTTATGGCTACACCTTC. This translates into CASSENRGRGYGYTF.